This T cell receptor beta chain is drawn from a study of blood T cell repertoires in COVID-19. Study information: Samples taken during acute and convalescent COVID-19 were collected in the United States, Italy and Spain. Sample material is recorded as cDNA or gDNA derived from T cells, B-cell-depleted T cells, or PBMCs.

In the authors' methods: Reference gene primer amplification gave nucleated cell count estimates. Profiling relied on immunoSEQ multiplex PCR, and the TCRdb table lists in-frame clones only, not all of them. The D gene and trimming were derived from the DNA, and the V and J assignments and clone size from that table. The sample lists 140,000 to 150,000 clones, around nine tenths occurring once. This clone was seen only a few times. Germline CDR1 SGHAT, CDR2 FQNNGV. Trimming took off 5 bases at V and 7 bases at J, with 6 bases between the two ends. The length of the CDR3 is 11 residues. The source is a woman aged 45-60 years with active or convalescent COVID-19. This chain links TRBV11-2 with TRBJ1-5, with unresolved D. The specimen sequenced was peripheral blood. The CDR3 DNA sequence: TGTGCCAGCAGCCCCCGGCAGCCCCAGCATTTT. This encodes CASSPRQPQHF.